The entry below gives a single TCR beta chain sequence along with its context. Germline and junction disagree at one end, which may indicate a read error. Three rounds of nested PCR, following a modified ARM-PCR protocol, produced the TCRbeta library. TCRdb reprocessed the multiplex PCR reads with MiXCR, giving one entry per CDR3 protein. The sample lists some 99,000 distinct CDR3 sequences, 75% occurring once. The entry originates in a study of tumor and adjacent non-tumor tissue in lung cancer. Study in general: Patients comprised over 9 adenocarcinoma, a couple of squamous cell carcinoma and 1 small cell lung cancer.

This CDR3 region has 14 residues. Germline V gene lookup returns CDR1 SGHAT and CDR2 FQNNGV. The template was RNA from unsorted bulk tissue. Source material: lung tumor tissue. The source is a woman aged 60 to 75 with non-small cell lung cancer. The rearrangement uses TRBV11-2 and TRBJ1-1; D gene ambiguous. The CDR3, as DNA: TGTACCAGCAGCCCGAACGTTGTGAACACTGAAGCGTTCTTT. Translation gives CTSSPNVVNTEAFF.